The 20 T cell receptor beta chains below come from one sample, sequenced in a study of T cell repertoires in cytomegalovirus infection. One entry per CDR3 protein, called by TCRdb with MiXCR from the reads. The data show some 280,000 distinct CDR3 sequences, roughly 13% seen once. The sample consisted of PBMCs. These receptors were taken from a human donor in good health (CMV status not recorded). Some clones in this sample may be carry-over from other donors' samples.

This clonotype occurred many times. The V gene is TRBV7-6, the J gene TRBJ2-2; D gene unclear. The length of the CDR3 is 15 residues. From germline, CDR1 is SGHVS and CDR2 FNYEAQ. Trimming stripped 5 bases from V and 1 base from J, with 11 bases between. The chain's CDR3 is CASSPTNRNTGELFF. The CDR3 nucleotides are TGTGCCAGCAGCCCAACTAACCGGAACACCGGGGAGCTGTTTTTT.

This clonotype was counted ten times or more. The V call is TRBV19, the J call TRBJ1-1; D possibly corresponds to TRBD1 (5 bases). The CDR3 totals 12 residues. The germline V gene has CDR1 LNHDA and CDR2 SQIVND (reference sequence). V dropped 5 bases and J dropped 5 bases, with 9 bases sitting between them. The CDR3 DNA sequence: TGTGCCAGTAGTCGACAGCCTACTGAAGCTTTCTTT. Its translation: CASSRQPTEAFF. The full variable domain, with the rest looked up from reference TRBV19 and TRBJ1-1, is DGGITQSPKYLFRKEGQNVTLSCEQNLNHDAMYWYRQDPGQGLRLIYYSQIVNDFQKGDIAEGYSVSREKKESFPLTVTSAQKNPTAFYLCASSRQPTEAFFGQGTRLTVV.

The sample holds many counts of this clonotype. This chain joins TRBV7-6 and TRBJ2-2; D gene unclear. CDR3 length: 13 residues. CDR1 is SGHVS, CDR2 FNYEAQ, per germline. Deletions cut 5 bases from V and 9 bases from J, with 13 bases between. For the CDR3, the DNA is TGTGCCAGCAGCCCCAAGGGTCCCCGGGAGCTGTTTTTT. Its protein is CASSPKGPRELFF. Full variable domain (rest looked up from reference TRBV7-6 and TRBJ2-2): GAGVSQSPRYKVTKRGQDVALRCDPISGHVSLYWYRQALGQGPEFLTYFNYEAQQDKSGLPNDRFSAERPEGSISTLTIQRTEQRDSAMYRCASSPKGPRELFFGEGSRLTVL.

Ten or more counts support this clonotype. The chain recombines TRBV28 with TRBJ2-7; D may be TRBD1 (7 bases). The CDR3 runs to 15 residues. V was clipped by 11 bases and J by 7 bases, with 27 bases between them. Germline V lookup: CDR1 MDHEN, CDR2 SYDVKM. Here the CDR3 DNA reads TGTGCCCTAGGCCCGCGGGACAGTGTTCTAGGAGAGCAGTACTTC. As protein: CALGPRDSVLGEQYF.

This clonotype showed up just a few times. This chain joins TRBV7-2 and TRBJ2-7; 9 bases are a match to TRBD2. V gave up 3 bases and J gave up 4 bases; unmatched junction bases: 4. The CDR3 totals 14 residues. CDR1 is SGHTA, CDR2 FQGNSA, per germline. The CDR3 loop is CASSFASGDYEQYF. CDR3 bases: TGTGCCAGCAGCTTCGCTAGCGGGGATTACGAGCAGTACTTC.

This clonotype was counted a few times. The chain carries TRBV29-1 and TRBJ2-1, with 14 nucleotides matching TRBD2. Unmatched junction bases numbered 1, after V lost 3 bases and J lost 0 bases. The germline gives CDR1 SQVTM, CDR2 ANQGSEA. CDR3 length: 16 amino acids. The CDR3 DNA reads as TGCAGCGTTGACGGGACTAGCGGGGGCTCCTACAATGAGCAGTTCTTC. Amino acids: CSVDGTSGGSYNEQFF.

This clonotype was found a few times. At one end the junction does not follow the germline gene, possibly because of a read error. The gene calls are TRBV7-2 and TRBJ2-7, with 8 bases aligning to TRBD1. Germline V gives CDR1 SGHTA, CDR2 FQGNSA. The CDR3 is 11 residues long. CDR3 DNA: TGTGCCAGCAGCTCTCGAACGGGACAGGCGTTC. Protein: CASSSRTGQAF.

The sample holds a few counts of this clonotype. CDR3 sequence: CASSLTQGNEQYF. CDR3 nucleotides: TGTGCCAGCAGCTTAACCCAGGGTAACGAGCAGTACTTC. The chain joins TRBV7-8 to TRBJ2-7, with a possible D match to TRBD1 (5 bases). Trimming cost V 2 bases and J 5 bases, with 10 bases left between them. Per germline, CDR1 SGHVS and CDR2 FQNEAQ. CDR3 length: 13 amino acids.

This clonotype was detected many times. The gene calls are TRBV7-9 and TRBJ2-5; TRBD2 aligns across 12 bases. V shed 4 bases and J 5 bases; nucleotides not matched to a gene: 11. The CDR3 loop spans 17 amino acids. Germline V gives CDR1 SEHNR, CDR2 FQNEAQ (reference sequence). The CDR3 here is CASSSTSGGSLAETQYF. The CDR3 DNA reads TGTGCCAGCAGCTCGACTAGCGGGGGCTCTCTGGCGGAGACCCAGTACTTC.

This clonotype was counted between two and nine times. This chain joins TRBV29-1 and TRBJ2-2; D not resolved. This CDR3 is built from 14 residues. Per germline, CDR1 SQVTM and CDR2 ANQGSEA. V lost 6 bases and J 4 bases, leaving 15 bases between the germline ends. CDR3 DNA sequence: TGCAGCGTCGCGGTCGGCCGGAGCACCGGGGAGCTGTTTTTT. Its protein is CSVAVGRSTGELFF.

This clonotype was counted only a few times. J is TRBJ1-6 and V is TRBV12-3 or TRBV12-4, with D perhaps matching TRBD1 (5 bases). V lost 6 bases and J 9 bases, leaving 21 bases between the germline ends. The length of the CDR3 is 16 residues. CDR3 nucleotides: TGTGCCAGCAGCCTAGGGGTCCCTACCCCGGGTTCACCCCTCCACTTT. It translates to CASSLGVPTPGSPLHF.

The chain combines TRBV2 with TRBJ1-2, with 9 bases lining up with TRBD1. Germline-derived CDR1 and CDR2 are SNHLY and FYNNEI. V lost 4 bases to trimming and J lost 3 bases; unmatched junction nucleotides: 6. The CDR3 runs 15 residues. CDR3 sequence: CASSGGTGRDYGYTF. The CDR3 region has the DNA TGTGCCAGCAGTGGGGGGACAGGGAGAGACTATGGCTACACCTTC. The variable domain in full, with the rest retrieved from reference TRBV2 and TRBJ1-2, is EPEVTQTPSHQVTQMGQEVILRCVPISNHLYFYWYRQILGQKVEFLVSFYNNEISEKSEIFDDQFSVERPDGSNFTLKIRSTKLEDSAMYFCASSGGTGRDYGYTFGSGTRLTVV.

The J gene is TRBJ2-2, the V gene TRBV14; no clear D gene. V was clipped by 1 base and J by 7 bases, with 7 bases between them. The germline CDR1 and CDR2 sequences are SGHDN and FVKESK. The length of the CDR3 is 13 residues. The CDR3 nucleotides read TGTGCCAGCAGCCAAGTGGCGTACGGGGAGCTGTTTTTT. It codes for CASSQVAYGELFF.

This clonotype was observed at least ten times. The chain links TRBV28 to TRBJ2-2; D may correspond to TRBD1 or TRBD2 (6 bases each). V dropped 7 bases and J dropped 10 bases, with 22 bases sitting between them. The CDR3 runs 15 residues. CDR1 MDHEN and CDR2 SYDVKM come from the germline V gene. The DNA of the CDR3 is TGTGCCAGCACCTCCCCCAGCGGAGGGGGTGAGGAGCTGTTTTTT. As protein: CASTSPSGGGEELFF.

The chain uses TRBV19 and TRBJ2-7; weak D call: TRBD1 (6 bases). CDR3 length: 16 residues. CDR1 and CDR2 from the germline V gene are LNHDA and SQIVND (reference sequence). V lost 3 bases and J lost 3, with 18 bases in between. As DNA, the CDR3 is TGTGCCAGTAGTATCACCCAGGGGAAAAAAGGCTACGAGCAGTACTTC. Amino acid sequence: CASSITQGKKGYEQYF.

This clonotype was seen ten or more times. CDR3 in DNA: TGCAGTACCTACAGGGAAGGTGAAAAACTGTTTTTT. Translated, it gives CSTYREGEKLFF. V is TRBV20-1 and J is TRBJ1-4; a weak D match, TRBD1 (6 bases). The germline V gene has CDR1 DFQATT and CDR2 SNEGSKA (reference sequence). Trimming removed 8 bases at V and 7 bases at J, with 14 bases between. This CDR3 contains 12 residues.

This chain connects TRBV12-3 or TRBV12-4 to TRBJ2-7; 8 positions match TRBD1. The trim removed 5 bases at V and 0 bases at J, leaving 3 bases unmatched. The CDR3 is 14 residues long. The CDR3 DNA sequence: TGTGCCAGCAGTCTGGGACAGGTCTCCTACGAGCAGTACTTC. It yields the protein CASSLGQVSYEQYF.

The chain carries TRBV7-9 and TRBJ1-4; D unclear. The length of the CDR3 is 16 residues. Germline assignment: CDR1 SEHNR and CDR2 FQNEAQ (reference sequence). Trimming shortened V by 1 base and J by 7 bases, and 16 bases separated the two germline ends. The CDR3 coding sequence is TGTGCCAGCAGCTTAGAGGTTTCCCCAGGCGGTGAAAAACTGTTTTTT. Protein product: CASSLEVSPGGEKLFF.

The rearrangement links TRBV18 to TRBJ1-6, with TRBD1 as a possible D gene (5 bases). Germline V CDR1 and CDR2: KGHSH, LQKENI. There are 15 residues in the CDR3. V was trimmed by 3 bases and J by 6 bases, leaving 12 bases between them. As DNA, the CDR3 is TGTGCCAGCTCACCCGCCCCGGGACTTAATTCACCCCTCCACTTT. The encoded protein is CASSPAPGLNSPLHF.

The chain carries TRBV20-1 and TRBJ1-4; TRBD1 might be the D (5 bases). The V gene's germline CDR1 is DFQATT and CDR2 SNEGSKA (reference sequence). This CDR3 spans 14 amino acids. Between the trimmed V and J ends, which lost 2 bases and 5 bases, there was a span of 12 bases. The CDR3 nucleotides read TGCAGTGCTAGAAAGGGGATAGAGAATGAAAAACTGTTTTTT. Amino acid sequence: CSARKGIENEKLFF.